The rows below give T cell receptor beta chains drawn from one sample of a study of CD8 T cells in ankylosing spondylitis. TCRdb called the 5' RACE reads again in MiXCR, with one record for every CDR3 protein. The sample holds roughly 400,000 distinct CDR3 sequences, around 24% seen once. The specimen was blood, either unsorted or a sorted T cell fraction (not recorded which). The receptors here all came from a male donor with ankylosing spondylitis. Both conserved end residues are part of each CDR3. The D gene is left open where the match is weak. The size of a clone is reported for some rows only, either as once, few or many, or as a class for expanded clones.

v_gene: TRBV11-2; abundance: NA; d_gene: TRBD1; j_gene: TRBJ2-2; CDR3aa: CASSSRTGQGTGELFF; CDR3nt: TGTGCCAGCAGCTCGAGGACAGGGCAAGGCACCGGGGAGCTGTTTTTT
v_gene: TRBV29-1; abundance: NA; d_gene: TRBD2; j_gene: TRBJ2-1; CDR3aa: CSVDIAGVYNEQFF; CDR3nt: TGCAGCGTCGATATAGCGGGAGTTTACAATGAGCAGTTCTTC
v_gene: TRBV20-1; abundance: NA; d_gene: NA; j_gene: TRBJ2-3; CDR3aa: CSAIISWAPGTDTQYF; CDR3nt: TGCAGTGCTATCATATCGTGGGCCCCCGGTACAGATACGCAGTATTTT
v_gene: TRBV5-1; abundance: many; d_gene: TRBD1; j_gene: TRBJ1-6; CDR3aa: CASSYGQGTGNSPLHF; CDR3nt: TGCGCCAGCAGCTACGGACAGGGGACGGGTAATTCACCCCTCCACTTT
v_gene: TRBV5-1; abundance: few; d_gene: TRBD1; j_gene: TRBJ2-4; CDR3aa: CASSSGQGRVDGKNIQYF; CDR3nt: TGCGCCAGCAGCTCGGGACAGGGCAGGGTGGATGGCAAAAACATTCAGTACTTC
v_gene: TRBV15; abundance: NA; d_gene: TRBD2; j_gene: TRBJ2-5; CDR3aa: CATSRGLAQETQYF; CDR3nt: TGTGCCACCAGCAGAGGACTAGCGCAAGAGACCCAGTACTTC
v_gene: TRBV6-1; abundance: few; d_gene: TRBD2; j_gene: TRBJ2-7; CDR3aa: CASSDSGSSYEQYF; CDR3nt: TGTGCCAGCAGTGATAGCGGGAGCTCCTACGAGCAGTACTTC
v_gene: TRBV29-1; abundance: many; d_gene: NA; j_gene: TRBJ1-1; CDR3aa: CSVETGQHTEAFF; CDR3nt: TGCAGCGTCGAGACAGGACAGCACACTGAAGCTTTCTTT
v_gene: TRBV19; abundance: few; d_gene: TRBD1; j_gene: TRBJ1-2; CDR3aa: CASRKQDREGGYTF; CDR3nt: TGTGCCAGCCGGAAGCAAGACAGGGAAGGTGGCTACACCTTC
v_gene: TRBV3-1; abundance: NA; d_gene: TRBD2; j_gene: TRBJ2-1; CDR3aa: CASSPEPGLAGEQFF; CDR3nt: TGTGCCAGCAGCCCCGAGCCGGGACTAGCGGGAGAGCAGTTCTTC
v_gene: TRBV29-1; abundance: few; d_gene: NA; j_gene: TRBJ1-2; CDR3aa: CSVDRSNYGYTF; CDR3nt: TGCAGCGTTGATAGGAGTAACTATGGCTACACCTTC
v_gene: TRBV12-3/TRBV12-4; abundance: few; d_gene: NA; j_gene: TRBJ1-1; CDR3aa: CASRTGVNTEAFF; CDR3nt: TGTGCCAGCAGGACAGGTGTGAACACTGAAGCTTTCTTT
v_gene: TRBV6-2/TRBV6-3; abundance: many; d_gene: NA; j_gene: TRBJ2-1; CDR3aa: CASSYQDYNEQFF; CDR3nt: TGTGCCAGCAGTTACCAGGACTACAATGAGCAGTTCTTC
v_gene: TRBV7-2; abundance: NA; d_gene: NA; j_gene: TRBJ1-5; CDR3aa: CASSLVGGQGNQPQHF; CDR3nt: TGTGCCAGCAGCTTAGTAGGGGGGCAAGGCAATCAGCCCCAGCATTTT
v_gene: TRBV20-1; abundance: NA; d_gene: TRBD2; j_gene: TRBJ2-1; CDR3aa: CSASASGRDSEQFF; CDR3nt: TGCAGTGCTAGTGCTAGCGGGAGAGATAGTGAGCAGTTCTTC
v_gene: TRBV5-6; abundance: NA; d_gene: NA; j_gene: TRBJ2-7; CDR3aa: CASSLRNSISSYEQYF; CDR3nt: TGTGCCAGCAGCTTGAGGAATAGCATAAGCTCCTACGAGCAGTACTTC
v_gene: TRBV13; abundance: NA; d_gene: NA; j_gene: TRBJ2-2; CDR3aa: CASALFGGNTGELFF; CDR3nt: TGTGCCAGCGCACTCTTCGGTGGGAACACCGGGGAGCTGTTTTTT
v_gene: TRBV5-6; abundance: many; d_gene: NA; j_gene: TRBJ2-1; CDR3aa: CASSPPRNNEQFF; CDR3nt: TGTGCCAGCAGCCCCCCCAGGAACAATGAGCAGTTCTTC
v_gene: TRBV28; abundance: NA; d_gene: NA; j_gene: TRBJ1-1; CDR3aa: CASSLGVFSIKAEAFF; CDR3nt: TGTGCCAGCAGTTTGGGGGTATTTAGTATTAAGGCTGAAGCTTTCTTT
v_gene: TRBV7-3; abundance: NA; d_gene: TRBD1; j_gene: TRBJ2-1; CDR3aa: CASSLGQGRQNEQFF; CDR3nt: TGTGCCAGCAGCTTAGGACAGGGGAGGCAAAATGAGCAGTTCTTC
v_gene: TRBV10-3; abundance: few; d_gene: TRBD2; j_gene: TRBJ2-5; CDR3aa: CAISESASGIQETQYF; CDR3nt: TGTGCCATCAGTGAGTCGGCTAGCGGGATTCAAGAGACCCAGTACTTC
v_gene: TRBV3-1; abundance: NA; d_gene: NA; j_gene: TRBJ2-1; CDR3aa: CASSQEEGDEQFF; CDR3nt: TGTGCCAGCAGCCAAGAGGAAGGGGATGAGCAGTTCTTC
v_gene: TRBV9; abundance: NA; d_gene: NA; j_gene: TRBJ2-5; CDR3aa: CASSADPVRLWETQYF; CDR3nt: TGTGCCAGCAGCGCTGACCCGGTGAGGCTCTGGGAGACCCAGTACTTC
v_gene: TRBV5-1; abundance: many; d_gene: NA; j_gene: TRBJ2-7; CDR3aa: CASSLEGGRYEQYF; CDR3nt: TGCGCCAGCAGCTTGGAGGGGGGCCGCTACGAGCAGTACTTC
v_gene: TRBV5-5; abundance: few; d_gene: NA; j_gene: TRBJ1-3; CDR3aa: CASAWTAGNTIYF; CDR3nt: TGTGCCAGCGCCTGGACAGCTGGAAACACCATATATTTT
v_gene: TRBV4-2; abundance: NA; d_gene: NA; j_gene: TRBJ2-3; CDR3aa: CASSQEQRKTDTQYF; CDR3nt: TGTGCCAGCAGCCAAGAGCAGCGAAAAACAGATACGCAGTATTTT
v_gene: TRBV20-1; abundance: NA; d_gene: TRBD1; j_gene: TRBJ1-2; CDR3aa: CSAPRPGGLGYTF; CDR3nt: TGCAGTGCCCCGCGGCCAGGGGGATTAGGCTACACCTTC
v_gene: TRBV15; abundance: few; d_gene: NA; j_gene: TRBJ2-2; CDR3aa: CATSRDPDTGELFF; CDR3nt: TGTGCCACCAGCAGAGATCCCGACACCGGGGAGCTGTTTTTT
v_gene: TRBV11-3; abundance: NA; d_gene: NA; j_gene: TRBJ2-7; CDR3aa: CASSQGNEQYF; CDR3nt: TGTGCCAGCAGCCAAGGCAACGAGCAGTACTTC
v_gene: TRBV6-5; abundance: NA; d_gene: TRBD2; j_gene: TRBJ2-2; CDR3aa: CASSYDTSGRTGELFF; CDR3nt: TGTGCCAGCAGTTACGATACTAGCGGGAGGACCGGGGAGCTGTTTTTT
v_gene: TRBV5-1; abundance: NA; d_gene: NA; j_gene: TRBJ2-1; CDR3aa: CASTIQLGPPYNEQFF; CDR3nt: TGCGCCAGCACCATACAACTAGGTCCCCCCTACAATGAGCAGTTCTTC
v_gene: TRBV3-1; abundance: NA; d_gene: TRBD1; j_gene: TRBJ1-5; CDR3aa: CASSQFGTGNQPQHF; CDR3nt: TGTGCCAGCAGCCAATTTGGGACAGGCAATCAGCCCCAGCATTTT
v_gene: TRBV28; abundance: NA; d_gene: TRBD1; j_gene: TRBJ2-1; CDR3aa: CASSPGQGPWDEQFF; CDR3nt: TGTGCCAGCAGCCCGGGACAGGGTCCCTGGGATGAGCAGTTCTTC
v_gene: TRBV5-5; abundance: few; d_gene: NA; j_gene: TRBJ2-2; CDR3aa: CASSLVPVRGGELFF; CDR3nt: TGTGCCAGCAGCTTGGTACCCGTGCGGGGCGGGGAGCTGTTTTTT
v_gene: TRBV5-1; abundance: many; d_gene: NA; j_gene: TRBJ2-2; CDR3aa: CASSTGQNTGELFF; CDR3nt: TGCGCCAGCAGCACGGGACAGAACACCGGGGAGCTGTTTTTT
v_gene: TRBV10-3; abundance: NA; d_gene: NA; j_gene: TRBJ1-1; CDR3aa: CAIATGVPRTEAFF; CDR3nt: TGTGCCATCGCTACCGGCGTTCCGAGGACTGAAGCTTTCTTT
v_gene: TRBV7-3; abundance: NA; d_gene: TRBD2; j_gene: TRBJ2-1; CDR3aa: CASSSSGNSYNEQFF; CDR3nt: TGTGCCAGCAGCTCAAGCGGGAACTCCTACAATGAGCAGTTCTTC
v_gene: TRBV7-3; abundance: few; d_gene: NA; j_gene: TRBJ2-1; CDR3aa: CASSLGGAPSSYNEQFF; CDR3nt: TGTGCCAGCAGCTTAGGGGGGGCCCCCAGCTCCTACAATGAGCAGTTCTTC
v_gene: TRBV12-3/TRBV12-4; abundance: NA; d_gene: NA; j_gene: TRBJ2-2; CDR3aa: CASITGTLTGELFF; CDR3nt: TGTGCCAGCATAACGGGGACTCTGACTGGGGAGCTGTTTTTT
v_gene: TRBV28; abundance: NA; d_gene: NA; j_gene: TRBJ2-5; CDR3aa: CASSLPQSSLGQETQYF; CDR3nt: TGTGCCAGCAGTTTACCCCAGTCTAGCCTGGGGCAAGAGACCCAGTACTTC
v_gene: TRBV28; abundance: NA; d_gene: NA; j_gene: TRBJ2-1; CDR3aa: CASSPGVGVSALNEQFF; CDR3nt: TGTGCCAGCAGTCCCGGGGTGGGGGTTAGCGCGCTTAATGAGCAGTTCTTC
v_gene: TRBV6-1; abundance: NA; d_gene: NA; j_gene: TRBJ2-1; CDR3aa: CALYRRGNPDNEQFF; CDR3nt: TGTGCCTTGTACCGGAGGGGGAATCCTGACAATGAGCAGTTCTTC
v_gene: TRBV5-6; abundance: NA; d_gene: NA; j_gene: TRBJ1-2; CDR3aa: CASSTGSGRSGYTF; CDR3nt: TGTGCCAGCAGCACTGGATCGGGACGTAGCGGCTACACCTTC
v_gene: TRBV29-1; abundance: few; d_gene: NA; j_gene: TRBJ2-7; CDR3aa: CSVEGQAYEQYF; CDR3nt: TGCAGCGTTGAAGGGCAGGCATACGAGCAGTACTTC
v_gene: TRBV6-5; abundance: NA; d_gene: NA; j_gene: TRBJ1-6; CDR3aa: CASSYSKGPGDNSPLHF; CDR3nt: TGTGCCAGCAGTTACTCGAAGGGCCCAGGGGATAATTCACCCCTCCACTTT
v_gene: TRBV7-8; abundance: few; d_gene: NA; j_gene: TRBJ1-3; CDR3aa: CASSRTSPAGNTIYF; CDR3nt: TGTGCCAGCAGCCGGACCTCCCCCGCAGGAAACACCATATATTTT
v_gene: TRBV14; abundance: NA; d_gene: TRBD2; j_gene: TRBJ2-4; CDR3aa: CASSSRKGTSGRSAKNIQYF; CDR3nt: TGTGCCAGCAGCTCCCGGAAAGGGACTAGCGGGAGGTCGGCCAAAAACATTCAGTACTTC
v_gene: TRBV27; abundance: NA; d_gene: NA; j_gene: TRBJ2-7; CDR3aa: CASSLNLASAPEDEQYF; CDR3nt: TGTGCCAGCAGTTTAAATCTAGCGAGCGCTCCCGAAGATGAGCAGTACTTC
v_gene: TRBV7-2; abundance: NA; d_gene: NA; j_gene: TRBJ2-6; CDR3aa: CASSYERSGANVLTF; CDR3nt: TGTGCCAGCAGCTATGAACGGTCTGGGGCCAACGTCCTGACTTTC
v_gene: TRBV7-9; abundance: few; d_gene: NA; j_gene: TRBJ1-1; CDR3aa: CASSLVRGEAFF; CDR3nt: TGTGCCAGCAGCTTAGTCAGGGGTGAAGCTTTCTTT
v_gene: TRBV15; abundance: NA; d_gene: NA; j_gene: TRBJ2-3; CDR3aa: CATSELDYTQYF; CDR3nt: TGTGCCACCAGCGAGTTAGATTATACGCAGTATTTT
v_gene: TRBV29-1; abundance: NA; d_gene: NA; j_gene: TRBJ1-1; CDR3aa: CSVDGRTEAFF; CDR3nt: TGCAGCGTGGACGGAAGAACTGAAGCTTTCTTT
v_gene: TRBV29-1; abundance: NA; d_gene: TRBD1; j_gene: TRBJ1-4; CDR3aa: CSAAGTGRSQLFF; CDR3nt: TGCAGCGCCGCCGGGACAGGACGCAGCCAACTGTTTTTT